These 15 T cell receptor beta chains came from one sample sequenced in a study of shared clonotypes between healthy human individuals. TCRdb keeps only in-frame clones here, not all; method: immunoSEQ multiplex PCR. The table has more than 1,200,000 clones, approximately 98.5% seen once. What was sequenced was naive CD4+ T cells sorted from blood. The subset was: CD45RA+ positively selected. All receptors come from a man aged 25-45 years in good health.

The chain is built from TRBV10-1 and TRBJ2-2, with D unclear. Between the trimmed V and J ends, which lost 4 bases and 0 bases, there was a span of 12 bases. The CDR3 has 16 residues. Germline CDR1 is WNHNN and CDR2 is SYGVQD (reference sequence). CDR3 bases: TGCGCCAGCAGTGTGGGTCGAGGAGCGAACACCGGGGAGCTGTTTTTT. This sequence encodes CASSVGRGANTGELFF.

The rearrangement links TRBV7-9 to TRBJ2-2; D is possibly TRBD2 (6 bases). The V end was cut by 8 bases, the J end by 3 bases, with 13 bases between. Germline V gene lookup returns CDR1 SEHNR and CDR2 FQNEAQ (reference sequence). The CDR3 extends over 14 amino acids. CDR3 amino acids: CASQRDWDTGELFF. The CDR3 coding sequence is TGTGCCAGCCAACGGGACTGGGACACCGGGGAGCTGTTTTTT.

J is TRBJ1-5 and V is TRBV19; TRBD1 matches at 9 bases. Germline V gene lookup returns CDR1 LNHDA and CDR2 SQIVND (reference sequence). Unmatched junction bases numbered 8, after V lost 5 bases and J lost 3 bases. CDR3 length: 16 residues. CDR3 protein: CASSARDREINQPQHF. The CDR3 coding sequence is TGTGCCAGTAGTGCGCGGGACAGGGAGATCAATCAGCCCCAGCATTTT. Full variable domain (outside the CDR3, taken from reference TRBV19 and TRBJ1-5): DGGITQSPKYLFRKEGQNVTLSCEQNLNHDAMYWYRQDPGQGLRLIYYSQIVNDFQKGDIAEGYSVSREKKESFPLTVTSAQKNPTAFYLCASSARDREINQPQHFGDGTRLSIL.

This sequence joins TRBV11-3 and TRBJ2-1, with 8 positions matching TRBD2. V lost 4 bases, J lost 6 bases, and 2 bases stayed unmatched. The V gene's germline CDR1 is SGHNT and CDR2 YENEEA. CDR3 length: 13 amino acids. The CDR3 nucleotides are TGTGCCAGCAGCTCCGGGACTAGCAATGAGCAGTTCTTC. Its translation: CASSSGTSNEQFF.

Only one count was recorded for this clone. The chain recombines TRBV5-1 with TRBJ1-5, with 7 nucleotides matching TRBD1. J was trimmed by 7 bases and V by 4 bases; bases with no gene match: 8. Germline V gives CDR1 SGHRS, CDR2 YFSETQ. This CDR3 has 14 amino acids. CDR3: CASSVVGGGQPQHF. In nucleotides, the CDR3 is TGCGCCAGCAGCGTAGTAGGGGGCGGGCAGCCCCAGCATTTT.

This chain uses TRBV2 with TRBJ2-7, with a weak D call TRBD1 (6 bases). CDR1 is SNHLY and CDR2 is FYNNEI in the germline V gene. The germline V and J ends were trimmed by 6 bases and 7 bases, with 16 bases remaining between them. The CDR3 spans 13 residues. CDR3 nucleotide sequence: TGTGCCAGCAGGAGGGACAACCCCGGGGAGCAGTACTTC. It specifies CASRRDNPGEQYF.

This chain connects TRBV7-2 to TRBJ2-1, with 9 positions matching TRBD1. V was pared by 2 bases and J by 7 bases, with 9 bases of the junction left unmatched. The CDR3 sequence is 16 residues long. The V gene's germline CDR1 is SGHTA and CDR2 FQGNSA. The CDR3, as DNA: TGTGCCAGCAGCTTAAGTGAGGGACAGGGAGGGAATGAGCAGTTCTTC. Translated: CASSLSEGQGGNEQFF.

The J gene is TRBJ1-4, the V gene TRBV13, with D tentatively TRBD1 (5 bases). Trimming left V 3 bases short and J 2 bases short, with 10 bases between. CDR3 size: 15 residues. Germline values: CDR1 PRHDT, CDR2 FYEKMQ (reference sequence). CDR3 sequence: CASSLARATNEKLFF. CDR3 DNA sequence: TGTGCCAGCAGCTTGGCCAGGGCTACTAATGAAAAACTGTTTTTT.

This clone was seen only once. This chain joins TRBV30 and TRBJ2-7; 7 bases are shared with TRBD1. V lost 5 bases to trimming and J lost 5 bases; unmatched junction nucleotides: 12. The CDR3 covers 14 residues. In germline, CDR1 is GTSNPN, CDR2 SVGIG (reference sequence). CDR3 sequence: CAWFTGAPLHEQYF. The CDR3 nucleotides read TGTGCCTGGTTTACAGGGGCACCGCTACACGAGCAGTACTTC.

The chain employs TRBV7-2 and TRBJ2-1, with D perhaps matching TRBD2 (7 bases). The V end lost 3 bases, the J end lost 3 bases, and 12 bases lay between the germline ends. The CDR3 has 15 residues. Germline V CDR1 and CDR2: SGHTA, FQGNSA. The CDR3 is CASSFNRDYYNEQFF. The CDR3 nucleotides are TGTGCCAGCAGCTTTAACAGGGACTACTACAATGAGCAGTTCTTC.

The chain carries TRBV27 and TRBJ2-5; D ambiguous. V lost 1 base, J lost 4 bases, and 7 bases lay in between. The CDR3 contains 13 residues. The V gene's germline CDR1 is MNHEY and CDR2 SMNVEV (reference sequence). The CDR3: CASSLYGRETQYF. The DNA of the CDR3 is TGTGCCAGCAGTTTATATGGCAGAGAGACCCAGTACTTC.

The rearrangement uses TRBV5-1 and TRBJ1-1; possible D gene TRBD1, 6 bases. The V end lost 3 bases, the J end lost 7 bases, and 16 bases lay between the germline ends. CDR3 size: 14 residues. Germline CDR1 and CDR2: SGHRS and YFSETQ. The CDR3 protein is CASSYGGLGDEAFF. The CDR3 DNA follows: TGCGCCAGCAGCTACGGGGGGCTGGGTGATGAAGCTTTCTTT.

The V call is TRBV5-4, the J call TRBJ2-4; TRBD1 is a possible D gene (5 bases). CDR1 is SGHNT, CDR2 YYREEE, per germline (reference sequence). V was cut by 2 bases and J by 0 bases, with 15 bases left in between. The length of the CDR3 is 17 residues. CDR3 sequence: CASSLSPGIIAKNIQYF. CDR3 DNA sequence: TGTGCCAGCAGCTTATCGCCAGGGATAATAGCCAAAAACATTCAGTACTTC.

Details on this clone: Other DNA sequences in the sample encode the same CDR3. The chain combines TRBV19 with TRBJ1-5; no reliable D call. The CDR3 contains 13 residues. Trimming left V 3 bases short and J 4 bases short, with 7 bases between. CDR1 and CDR2 (germline): LNHDA, SQIVND (reference sequence). As DNA, the CDR3 is TGTGCCAGTAGTATGTCGGGTAATCAGCCCCAGCATTTT. It translates to CASSMSGNQPQHF. Drawing the rest from reference TRBV19 and TRBJ1-5, the complete variable domain is DGGITQSPKYLFRKEGQNVTLSCEQNLNHDAMYWYRQDPGQGLRLIYYSQIVNDFQKGDIAEGYSVSREKKESFPLTVTSAQKNPTAFYLCASSMSGNQPQHFGDGTRLSIL.

As DNA, the CDR3 is TGTGCCAGCAGTTTGAACAGGGGGTGGGATGGCTACACCTTC. This sequence encodes CASSLNRGWDGYTF. This chain uses TRBV27 with TRBJ1-2, with 8 bases matching TRBD1. CDR1 and CDR2 (germline): MNHEY, SMNVEV (reference sequence). The CDR3 consists of 14 residues. The V segment lost 3 bases and the J segment 6 bases; nucleotides outside the gene matches: 6.